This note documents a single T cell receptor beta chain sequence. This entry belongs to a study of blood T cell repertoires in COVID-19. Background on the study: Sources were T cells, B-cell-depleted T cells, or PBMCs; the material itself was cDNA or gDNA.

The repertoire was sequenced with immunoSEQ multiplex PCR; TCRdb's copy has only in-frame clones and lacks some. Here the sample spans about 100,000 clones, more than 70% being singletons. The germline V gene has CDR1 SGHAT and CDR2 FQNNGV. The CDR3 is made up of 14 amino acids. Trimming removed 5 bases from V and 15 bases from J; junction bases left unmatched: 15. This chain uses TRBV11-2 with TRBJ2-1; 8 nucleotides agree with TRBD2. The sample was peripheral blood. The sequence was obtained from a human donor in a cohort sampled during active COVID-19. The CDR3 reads CASSPQTGTSRRFF. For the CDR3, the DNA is TGTGCCAGCAGCCCCCAAACCGGGACTAGTCGGCGGTTCTTC.